A selection of T cell receptor beta chains follows, all from one sample in a study of blood T cell repertoires in COVID-19. Using immunoSEQ multiplex PCR, the repertoire was profiled, and TCRdb retains in-frame clones only, with some absent. The table includes fewer than 300,000 clones, more than 80% detected once. Material for sequencing was peripheral blood. All receptors derive from a woman between 50 and 59 years old with COVID-19, enrolled during active disease. Both conserved end residues are part of each CDR3. A D gene is named only where the DNA matches it firmly. Expanded clones are given a class, and other clones once, few, many or no size at all.

clone size,J gene,D gene,V gene,CDR3 protein,CDR3 DNA
.,TRBJ2-5,.,TRBV15,CATSPRGRKETQYF,TGTGCCACCAGCCCTCGAGGGCGGAAGGAGACCCAGTACTTC
.,TRBJ2-7,.,TRBV5-1,CASSLAAVMGQGLTQYF,TGCGCCAGCAGCTTGGCCGCGGTTATGGGACAAGGGTTAACGCAGTACTTC
.,TRBJ1-3,.,TRBV6-1,CASSDDRRPGNTIYF,TGTGCCAGCAGTGACGACAGGAGACCTGGAAACACCATATATTTT
.,TRBJ1-1,TRBD1,TRBV15,CATIPTGISTEAFF,TGTGCCACGATCCCGACAGGGATTAGCACTGAAGCTTTCTTT
.,TRBJ2-7,TRBD1,TRBV7-8,CASSSTTQGAIEQYF,TGTGCCAGCAGCTCGACGACGCAGGGGGCGATCGAGCAGTACTTC
.,TRBJ1-1,.,TRBV18,CASSPWGDDPFF,TGTGCCAGCTCACCATGGGGGGACGATCCTTTCTTT
few,TRBJ1-5,.,TRBV5-1,CASSFSGGNNQPQHF,TGCGCCAGCAGCTTCAGTGGGGGGAACAATCAGCCCCAGCATTTT
.,TRBJ2-4,TRBD1,TRBV12-3/TRBV12-4,CASGLGQPGYF,TGTGCCAGCGGTTTGGGACAGCCGGGGTACTTC
.,TRBJ2-3,TRBD2,TRBV5-8,CASSRLAASTDTQYF,TGTGCCAGCAGCCGTCTAGCGGCCAGCACAGATACGCAGTATTTT
.,TRBJ2-1,TRBD2,TRBV6-2/TRBV6-3,CASSYRTSGRGQFF,TGTGCCAGCAGTTACCGGACTAGCGGGAGAGGGCAGTTCTTC
.,TRBJ2-7,TRBD2,TRBV7-2,CASSLRDSAGGHEQYF,TGTGCCAGCAGCCTGAGGGACTCAGCGGGAGGCCACGAGCAGTACTTC
.,TRBJ2-1,.,TRBV3-1/TRBV3-2,CASSLTRLTEQFF,TGTGCCAGCAGCCTCACTAGACTCACTGAGCAGTTCTTC
once,TRBJ2-1,.,TRBV11-2,CASSLESSYNEQFF,TGTGCCAGCAGCTTGGAGAGCTCCTACAATGAGCAGTTCTTC
.,TRBJ2-5,.,TRBV19,CASSIWSGETQYF,TGTGCCAGTAGTATTTGGAGTGGGGAGACCCAGTACTTC